A single T cell receptor beta chain is shown here with its context. Its antigen is undetermined. The PCR ran on 60 Vbeta and 13 Jbeta primers. This table comes from immunoSEQ multiplex PCR, and its TCRdb copy is limited to in-frame clones, with some not included. The table has roughly 100,000 clones, 75% to 80% seen once. Trimming left V 5 bases short and J 7 bases short, with 17 bases between. Germline lookup yields CDR1 MDHEN and CDR2 SYDVKM. This CDR3 spans 15 amino acids. The entry originates in a study of cytomegalovirus exposure and HLA in healthy donors. General observations from the study: The study carried out a later analysis of TCR beta sequences. It associated about 15,000 of them with specific HLA alleles at a false discovery rate of 0.05.

The chain combines TRBV28 with TRBJ2-2; TRBD1 might be the D (7 bases). The source material was PBMCs. This receptor was taken from a man aged 55 to 70 in good health and CMV-seropositive. DNA for the CDR3: TGTGCCAGCAGTGAACCACAGGGGAGGCACGGGGAGCTGTTTTTT. Residues: CASSEPQGRHGELFF.